The T cell receptor (beta chain) under discussion was sequenced for a study of shared clonotypes between healthy human individuals. General study findings and limits: Among the subsets, naive ones generally showed larger estimated richness than memory ones.

To note about this clone: Its specificity is not known.

Repertoires were generated with immunoSEQ multiplex PCR, while TCRdb's copy carries only in-frame clones and drops some. The table shows approximately 400,000 clones, with about 96% occurring only once. V lost 5 bases and J 3 bases, leaving 8 bases between the germline ends. Germline assignment: CDR1 SNHLY and CDR2 FYNNEI. This CDR3 has 12 amino acids. Sequences were obtained from memory CD8+ T cells sorted from blood. Subset of the sample: CD45RO+ cells pooled with CCR7-negative TemRA cells. The chain combines TRBV2 with TRBJ2-7; D possibly corresponds to TRBD2 (5 bases). This clonotype was obtained from a man aged 25-45 years in good health. The CDR3 sequence: CASSTRNYEQYF. Written as DNA, the CDR3 is TGTGCCAGCAGTACTAGAAACTACGAGCAGTACTTC.